This T cell receptor beta chain was sequenced in a study of human T cells and chemical hapten exposure. TCRdb independently ran MiXCR on the RACE reads; one entry per CDR3 protein. The sample comprises approximately 74,000 distinct CDR3 sequences, around 30% of which are singletons, and about 9% rests with the top ten. V lost 3 bases, J lost 2 bases, and 6 bases stayed unmatched. The CDR3 contains 16 residues. Germline lookup yields CDR1 SGHDT and CDR2 YYEEEE. The time point: patch test 1, 2 weeks after DPC sensitization. Noted treatment: therapeutic diphenylcyclopropenone sensitization with weekly scalp DPC. This clonotype has just a few counts.

This sequence joins TRBV5-6 and TRBJ2-1; 9 nucleotides align to TRBD2. This material consisted of whole blood, taken in connection with sensitization to the hapten diphenylcyclopropenone (DPC). This sequence was found in a middle-aged man with alopecia areata. Some clones in this sample may be carry-over from other donors' samples. CDR3 bases: TGTGCCAGCAGCTATTCTCCTAGCGGGACCTACAATGAGCAGTTCTTC. Amino acids: CASSYSPSGTYNEQFF.